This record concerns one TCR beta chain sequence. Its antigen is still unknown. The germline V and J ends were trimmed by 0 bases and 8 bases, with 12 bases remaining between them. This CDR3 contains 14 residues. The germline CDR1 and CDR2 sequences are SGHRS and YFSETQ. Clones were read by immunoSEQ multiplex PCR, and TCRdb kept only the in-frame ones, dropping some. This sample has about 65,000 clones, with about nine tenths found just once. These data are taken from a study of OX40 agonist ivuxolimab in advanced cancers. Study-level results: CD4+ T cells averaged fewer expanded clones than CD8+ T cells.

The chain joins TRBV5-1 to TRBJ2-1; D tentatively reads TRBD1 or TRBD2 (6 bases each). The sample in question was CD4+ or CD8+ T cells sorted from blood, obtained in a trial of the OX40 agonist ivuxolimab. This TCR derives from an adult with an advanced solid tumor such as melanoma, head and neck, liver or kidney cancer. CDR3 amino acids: CASSLAGAPDEQFF. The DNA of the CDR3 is TGCGCCAGCAGCTTGGCGGGGGCCCCCGATGAGCAGTTCTTC.